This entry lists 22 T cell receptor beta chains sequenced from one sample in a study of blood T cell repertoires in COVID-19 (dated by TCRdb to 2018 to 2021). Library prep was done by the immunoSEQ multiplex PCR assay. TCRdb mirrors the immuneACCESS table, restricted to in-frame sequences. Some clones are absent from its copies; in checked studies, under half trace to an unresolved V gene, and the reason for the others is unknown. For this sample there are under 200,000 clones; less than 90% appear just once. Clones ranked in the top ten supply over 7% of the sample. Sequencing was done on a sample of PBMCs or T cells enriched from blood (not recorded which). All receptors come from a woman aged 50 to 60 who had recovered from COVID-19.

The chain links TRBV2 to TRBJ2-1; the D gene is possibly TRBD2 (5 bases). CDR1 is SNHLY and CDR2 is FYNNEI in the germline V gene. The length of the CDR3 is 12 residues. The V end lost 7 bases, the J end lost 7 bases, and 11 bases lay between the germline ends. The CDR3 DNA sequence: TGTGCCAGCACACCTGGCGGGAATGAGCAGTTCTTC. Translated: CASTPGGNEQFF. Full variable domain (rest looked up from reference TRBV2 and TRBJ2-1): EPEVTQTPSHQVTQMGQEVILRCVPISNHLYFYWYRQILGQKVEFLVSFYNNEISEKSEIFDDQFSVERPDGSNFTLKIRSTKLEDSAMYFCASTPGGNEQFFGPGTRLTVL.

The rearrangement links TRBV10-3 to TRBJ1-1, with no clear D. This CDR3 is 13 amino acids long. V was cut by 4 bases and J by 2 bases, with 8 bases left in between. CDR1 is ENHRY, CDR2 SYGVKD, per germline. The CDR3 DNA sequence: TGTGCCATCAGTGGTGGCAGTAACACTGAAGCTTTCTTT. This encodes CAISGGSNTEAFF.

The CDR3 reads CASSIDRASGRGAETQYF. In DNA, the CDR3 is TGTGCCAGTAGTATAGATCGGGCTAGCGGGAGAGGGGCGGAGACCCAGTACTTC. The chain uses TRBV19 and TRBJ2-5; 10 bases are a match to TRBD2. V trimming: 0 bases; J trimming: 5 bases; junction bases outside the gene matches: 12. CDR1 LNHDA and CDR2 SQIVND come from the germline V gene (reference sequence). The CDR3 consists of 18 residues.

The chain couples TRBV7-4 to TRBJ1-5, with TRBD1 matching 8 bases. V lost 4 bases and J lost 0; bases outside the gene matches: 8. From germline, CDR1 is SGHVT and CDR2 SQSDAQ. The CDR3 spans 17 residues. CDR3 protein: CASSSRTGNLSNQPQHF. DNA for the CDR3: TGTGCCAGCAGCTCCAGGACAGGGAACCTTAGCAATCAGCCCCAGCATTTT.

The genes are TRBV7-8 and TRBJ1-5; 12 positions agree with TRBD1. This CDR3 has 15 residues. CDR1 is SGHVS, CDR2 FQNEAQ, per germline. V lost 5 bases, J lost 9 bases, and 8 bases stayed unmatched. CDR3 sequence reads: CASSTGTGGVRPQHF. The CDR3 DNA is TGTGCCAGCAGCACTGGGACAGGGGGCGTCAGGCCCCAGCATTTT. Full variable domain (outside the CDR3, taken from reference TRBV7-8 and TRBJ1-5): GAGVSQSPRYKVAKRGQDVALRCDPISGHVSLFWYQQALGQGPEFLTYFQNEAQLDKSGLPSDRFFAERPEGSVSTLKIQRTQQEDSAVYLCASSTGTGGVRPQHFGDGTRLSIL.

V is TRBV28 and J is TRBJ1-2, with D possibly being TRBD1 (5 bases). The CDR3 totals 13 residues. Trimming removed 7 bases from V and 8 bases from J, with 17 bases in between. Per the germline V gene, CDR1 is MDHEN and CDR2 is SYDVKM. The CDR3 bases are TGTGCCAGCACCACGCAGGGTTTGTGGGGCTACACCTTC. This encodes CASTTQGLWGYTF.

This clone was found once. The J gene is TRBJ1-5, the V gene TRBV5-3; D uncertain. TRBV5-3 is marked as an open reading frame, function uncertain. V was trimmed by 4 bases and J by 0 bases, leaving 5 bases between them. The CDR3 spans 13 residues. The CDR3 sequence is CARSPVSNQPQHF. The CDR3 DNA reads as TGTGCCAGAAGCCCGGTTAGCAATCAGCCCCAGCATTTT.

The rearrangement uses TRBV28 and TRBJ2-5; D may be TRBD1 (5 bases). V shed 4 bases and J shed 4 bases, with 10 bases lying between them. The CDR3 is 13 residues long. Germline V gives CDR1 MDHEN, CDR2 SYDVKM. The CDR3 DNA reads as TGTGCCAGCAGTTCCCCAGGGCGAGAGACCCAGTACTTC. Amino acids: CASSSPGRETQYF.

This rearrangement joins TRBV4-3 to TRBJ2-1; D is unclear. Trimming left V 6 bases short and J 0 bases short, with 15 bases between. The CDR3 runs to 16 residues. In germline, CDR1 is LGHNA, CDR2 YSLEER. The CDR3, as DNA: TGCGCCAGCAGTAAGAAAGCATTCGGCTCCTACAATGAGCAGTTCTTC. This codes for CASSKKAFGSYNEQFF.

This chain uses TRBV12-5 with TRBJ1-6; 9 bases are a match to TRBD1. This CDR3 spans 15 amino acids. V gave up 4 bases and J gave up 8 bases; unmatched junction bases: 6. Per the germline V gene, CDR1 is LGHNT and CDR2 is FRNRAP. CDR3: CASGWEGQGYSPLHF. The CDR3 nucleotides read TGTGCTAGTGGTTGGGAGGGACAGGGATATTCACCCCTCCACTTT.

The DNA for the CDR3 is TGTGCCAGCAGCCCGACAGGTCGGTTCAACTATGGCTACACCTTC. Translation: CASSPTGRFNYGYTF. The chain recombines TRBV14 with TRBJ1-2; weak D call: TRBD1 (6 bases). Germline V gene data show CDR1 as SGHDN and CDR2 as FVKESK. V lost 4 bases to trimming and J lost 2 bases, with 14 bases between them. CDR3 size: 15 residues.

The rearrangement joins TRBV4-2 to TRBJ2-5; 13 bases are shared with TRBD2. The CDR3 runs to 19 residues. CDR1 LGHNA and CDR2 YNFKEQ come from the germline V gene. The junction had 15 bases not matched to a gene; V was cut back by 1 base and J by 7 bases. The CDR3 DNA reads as TGTGCCAGCAGCCAAGGAGGACTAGCGGGAGCCCCACTGGGGGGGACCCAGTACTTC. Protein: CASSQGGLAGAPLGGTQYF.

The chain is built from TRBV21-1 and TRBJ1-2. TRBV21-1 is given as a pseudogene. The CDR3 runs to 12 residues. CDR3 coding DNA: TGTGCCAGCAGCAAAGGTACGGGAAGCTACACCTTC. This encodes CASSKGTGSYTF.

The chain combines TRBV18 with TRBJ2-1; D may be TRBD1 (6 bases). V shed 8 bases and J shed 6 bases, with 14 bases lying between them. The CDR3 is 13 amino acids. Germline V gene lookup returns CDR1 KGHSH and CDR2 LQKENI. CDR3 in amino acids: CASREQGVNEQFF. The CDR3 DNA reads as TGTGCCAGCCGGGAACAGGGTGTCAATGAGCAGTTCTTC.

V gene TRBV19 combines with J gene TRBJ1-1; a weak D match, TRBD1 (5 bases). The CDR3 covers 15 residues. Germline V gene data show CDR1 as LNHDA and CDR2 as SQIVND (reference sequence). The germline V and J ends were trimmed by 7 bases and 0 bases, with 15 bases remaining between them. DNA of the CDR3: TGTGCCAGTAAGGCGGGACTCGAGTTGAACACTGAAGCTTTCTTT. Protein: CASKAGLELNTEAFF.

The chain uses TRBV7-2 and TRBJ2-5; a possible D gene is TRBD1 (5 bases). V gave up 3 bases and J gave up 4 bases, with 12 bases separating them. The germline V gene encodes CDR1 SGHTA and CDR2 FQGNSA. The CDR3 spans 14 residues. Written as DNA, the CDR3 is TGTGCCAGCAGCTTGCAGGGCCCTCCAGAGACCCAGTACTTC. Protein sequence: CASSLQGPPETQYF.

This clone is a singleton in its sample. The CDR3 protein is CASSLRQTGGNSPLHF. The CDR3 DNA reads as TGTGCCAGCAGTCTACGCCAGACAGGGGGTAATTCACCCCTCCACTTT. J is TRBJ1-6 and V is TRBV27, with 9 positions matching TRBD1. The V segment lost 5 bases and the J segment 6 bases; nucleotides outside the gene matches: 8. This CDR3 comprises 16 residues. Germline assignment: CDR1 MNHEY and CDR2 SMNVEV (reference sequence).

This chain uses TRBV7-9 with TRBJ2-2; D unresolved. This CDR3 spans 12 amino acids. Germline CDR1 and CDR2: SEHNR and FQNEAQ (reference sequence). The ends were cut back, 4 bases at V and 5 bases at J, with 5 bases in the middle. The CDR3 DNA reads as TGTGCCAGCAGCTACGGGACCGGGGAGCTGTTTTTT. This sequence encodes CASSYGTGELFF.

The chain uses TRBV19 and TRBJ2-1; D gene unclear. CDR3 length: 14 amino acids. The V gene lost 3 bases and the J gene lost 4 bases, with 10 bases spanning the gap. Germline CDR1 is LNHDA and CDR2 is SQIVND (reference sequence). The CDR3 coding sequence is TGTGCCAGTAGTATGCGTACCCCTTACAATGAGCAGTTCTTC. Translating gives CASSMRTPYNEQFF.

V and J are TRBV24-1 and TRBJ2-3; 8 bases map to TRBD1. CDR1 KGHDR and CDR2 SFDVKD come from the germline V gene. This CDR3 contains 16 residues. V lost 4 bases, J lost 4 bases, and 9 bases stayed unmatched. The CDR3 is CATSDPRQGSPDTQYF. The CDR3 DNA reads TGTGCCACCAGTGACCCTCGACAGGGGAGCCCAGATACGCAGTATTTT.

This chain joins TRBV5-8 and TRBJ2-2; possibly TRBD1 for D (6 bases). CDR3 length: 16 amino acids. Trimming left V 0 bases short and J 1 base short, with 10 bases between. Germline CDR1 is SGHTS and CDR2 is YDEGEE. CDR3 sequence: CASSLGTAGNTGELFF. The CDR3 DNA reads TGTGCCAGCAGCTTGGGGACAGCCGGGAACACCGGGGAGCTGTTTTTT.

This CDR3 reads CASSRRRGRDETQYF. The CDR3, as DNA: TGTGCCAGCAGCCGGCGGAGGGGGCGCGATGAGACCCAGTACTTC. The rearrangement joins TRBV7-2 to TRBJ2-5; D possibly corresponds to TRBD1 (7 bases). With 5 bases removed from V and 5 bases from J, the gap between germline ends came to 18 bases. Germline assignment: CDR1 SGHTA and CDR2 FQGNSA. The CDR3 spans 15 residues. Drawing the rest from reference TRBV7-2 and TRBJ2-5, the complete variable domain is GAGVSQSPSNKVTEKGKDVELRCDPISGHTALYWYRQSLGQGLEFLIYFQGNSAPDKSGLPSDRFSAERTGGSVSTLTIQRTQQEDSAVYLCASSRRRGRDETQYFGPGTRLLVL.